The rows below give T cell receptor beta chains drawn from one sample of a study of blood T cell repertoires in COVID-19. The assay was immunoSEQ multiplex PCR, and TCRdb's table has in-frame clones only and misses some. The sample gives some 45,000 clones, 70% to 85% of which show up once; around 29% is in the top ten. The sample comprised peripheral blood. The receptors stem from a woman over 75 with acute or convalescent COVID-19. The CDR3 runs from the conserved cysteine through the conserved F or W. D genes are given only for firm matches. Only part of the rows carry a size: once, few, many, or a class if the clone is expanded.

V	J	length	size	D	DNA	CDR3
TRBV6-5	TRBJ1-2	13	.	.	TGTGCCAGCAGTTTCCCGAACATCTATGGCTACACCTTC	CASSFPNIYGYTF
TRBV11-2	TRBJ2-2	16	.	TRBD2	TGTGCCAGCACCATGAGCGGGACTAGCGGGATCAGGGAGCTGTTTTTT	CASTMSGTSGIRELFF
TRBV9	TRBJ2-7	15	.	.	TGTGCCAGCACCACCGGGAGGGGGCCCCCCTACGAGCAGTACTTC	CASTTGRGPPYEQYF
TRBV6-1	TRBJ2-3	17	.	TRBD2	TGTGCCAGCAGTGAAGCTCTCTCGGGGAGGGGCACAGATACGCAGTATTTT	CASSEALSGRGTDTQYF
TRBV5-1	TRBJ2-7	14	.	.	TGCGCCAGCAGCTTGGCCGGGGCGGGGTACGAGCAGTACTTC	CASSLAGAGYEQYF
TRBV7-2	TRBJ2-7	14	.	TRBD2	TGTGCCAGCACCCTACTAGCGGGAGGGGGTGAGCAGTACTTC	CASTLLAGGGEQYF
TRBV7-9	TRBJ2-7	15	.	TRBD1	TGTGCCAGCAGCCAGGGGACAGGGCGGACTTTAGAGCAGTACTTC	CASSQGTGRTLEQYF
TRBV5-1	TRBJ1-1	13	.	.	TGCGCCAGCAGCAGAAGCTACGACACTGAAGCTTTCTTT	CASSRSYDTEAFF
TRBV11-2	TRBJ2-2	14	few	TRBD2	TGTGCCAGCAGCTTAGTGCGGGAGGCCGGGGAGCTGTTTTTT	CASSLVREAGELFF
TRBV5-1	TRBJ2-1	16	.	TRBD2	TGCGCCAGCAGCTGGGGGAGCGGGAGGGCCTACAATGAGCAGTTCTTC	CASSWGSGRAYNEQFF
TRBV27	TRBJ1-2	14	.	TRBD1	TGTGCCAGCAGTTCCGGACAGGGTTTCTATGGCTACACCTTC	CASSSGQGFYGYTF
TRBV11-1	TRBJ1-1	15	.	TRBD1	TGTGCCAGCAGCCCCCGGGACAGACAGAACACTGAAGCTTTCTTT	CASSPRDRQNTEAFF
TRBV3-1/TRBV3-2	TRBJ2-3	16	.	TRBD2	TGTGCCAGCAGCCAAACTAGCGGGAGCGGGGTAGATACGCAGTATTTT	CASSQTSGSGVDTQYF
TRBV28	TRBJ2-7	12	.	.	TGTGCCAGCAGTTTAACTAGCTACGAGCAGTACTTC	CASSLTSYEQYF
TRBV5-1	TRBJ2-7	15	.	.	TGCGCCAGCAGCAGATCGGGAACCCAAAACTACGAGCAGTACTTC	CASSRSGTQNYEQYF
TRBV19	TRBJ1-1	19	once	.	TGTGCCAGTAGTGTAACAGGTTACGCTAAAATACTTCAACCCTTTGAAGCTTTCTTT	CASSVTGYAKILQPFEAFF
TRBV27	TRBJ2-1	17	.	TRBD2	TGTGCCAGCAGTTTATACCCGGGACTAGAAAGTGTTAATGAGCAGTTCTTC	CASSLYPGLESVNEQFF
TRBV3-1/TRBV3-2	TRBJ1-4	16	.	.	TGTGCCAGCAGCCAAGCATTGGTTGGAGGGAAGGAAAAACTGTTTTTT	CASSQALVGGKEKLFF
TRBV24-1	TRBJ2-7	16	.	TRBD2	TGTGCAGAGACTAGCGGGAGGCCCCTTAGAACCTACGAGCAGTACTTC	CAETSGRPLRTYEQYF
TRBV19	TRBJ1-1	15	.	TRBD1	TGTGCCAGTAGTAGGGGGACAGCGTTGAACACTGAAGCTTTCTTT	CASSRGTALNTEAFF
TRBV28	TRBJ2-6	18	.	TRBD1	TGTGCCAGCAGTTTACCCGGGACAGGGAACTCTGGGGCCAACGTCCTGACTTTC	CASSLPGTGNSGANVLTF
TRBV4-2	TRBJ2-7	15	.	TRBD2	TGTGCCAGCAGCCAGACTAGCGGGAGTCCCTACGAGCAGTACTTC	CASSQTSGSPYEQYF
TRBV7-9	TRBJ2-4	16	.	.	TGTGCCAGCAGCTTGTACAGCCGCGTGGCCAAAAACATTCAGTACTTC	CASSLYSRVAKNIQYF
TRBV7-9	TRBJ2-2	16	.	.	TGTGCCAGCAGCTTATTCGGACAGACCAACACCGGGGAGCTGTTTTTT	CASSLFGQTNTGELFF
TRBV3-1/TRBV3-2	TRBJ1-3	13	.	.	TGTGCCAGCAGCCAAGATAAAGGGGTAGCCATATATTTT	CASSQDKGVAIYF
TRBV19	TRBJ2-6	21	.	TRBD2	TGTGCCAGTAGTACCCCGGGACTAGCGGGGCGGACTTTCTCTGGGGCCAACGTCCTGACTTTC	CASSTPGLAGRTFSGANVLTF
TRBV30	TRBJ2-3	14	once	TRBD2	TGTGCCTGGGGACTAGCGGGAGGATACGGTACGCAGTATTTT	CAWGLAGGYGTQYF
TRBV24-1	TRBJ2-1	15	.	TRBD2	TGTGCCACCAGTGTTGCGGGAGGGTCCTACAATGAGCAGTTCTTC	CATSVAGGSYNEQFF
TRBV19	TRBJ2-1	15	once	TRBD2	TGTGCCAGTAGGAGGACTAGCGGGAGTGGAGATGAGCAGTTCTTC	CASRRTSGSGDEQFF
TRBV15	TRBJ1-3	15	.	TRBD1	TGTGCCACCAGCAGTTGGACAGGGCTTGGAAACACCATATATTTT	CATSSWTGLGNTIYF
TRBV6-1	TRBJ1-3	16	.	TRBD1	TGTGCCAGCAGTGAGGACAGGAGAAGCTCTGGAAACACCATATATTTT	CASSEDRRSSGNTIYF
TRBV3-1/TRBV3-2	TRBJ2-3	17	.	.	TGTGCCAGCAGCCCTACGGGGGCGGGAGTGTCTGAAGATACGCAGTATTTT	CASSPTGAGVSEDTQYF
TRBV10-1	TRBJ2-1	14	.	.	TGCGCCAGCAGTGGGAGCGGGCCACTCCTTGGGCAGTTCTTC	CASSGSGPLLGQFF
TRBV19	TRBJ2-7	15	.	.	TGTGCCAGTAGGGGAGGCGGGGTTGGGACTTACGAGCAGTACTTC	CASRGGGVGTYEQYF
TRBV5-1	TRBJ1-1	14	.	.	TGCGCCAGCAGCTTGTATACGGGGAGCACTGAAGCTTTCTTT	CASSLYTGSTEAFF
TRBV30	TRBJ2-3	16	.	.	TGTGCCTGGAGCTTATTGGCAGGGCTTATCGTGCGTACGCAGTATTTT	CAWSLLAGLIVRTQYF
TRBV5-4	TRBJ2-1	15	.	.	TGTGCCAGCAGCCATCCTACGGAGTCCTACAATGAGCAGTTCTTC	CASSHPTESYNEQFF
TRBV7-9	TRBJ2-1	16	once	TRBD2	TGTGCCAGCAAACCGGCTAGCGGTGGCTCCTACAATGAGCAGTTCTTC	CASKPASGGSYNEQFF
TRBV28	TRBJ2-7	14	.	.	TGTGCCAGCAGGCGTGGGAGCTCGTCAGGCGAGCAGTACTTC	CASRRGSSSGEQYF
TRBV7-2	TRBJ1-1	12	.	.	TGTGCCAGCAGCTTAGCAGGCAGGGGAGCTTTCTTT	CASSLAGRGAFF
TRBV28	TRBJ2-1	20	.	.	TGTGCCAGCAGTTCACCCGACAGATGGGGGACACGGAGAAATTACAATGAGCAGTTCTTC	CASSSPDRWGTRRNYNEQFF